This TCR beta chain was identified in a study of blood T cell repertoires in COVID-19. Study information: The origin of the acute and convalescent COVID-19 samples was the United States, Italy and Spain. T cells, B-cell-depleted T cells, or PBMCs provided the cDNA or gDNA that served as material.

TCRdb's copy holds only in-frame clones and misses some; the assay was immunoSEQ multiplex PCR. The table has about 100,000 clones, around 85% seen once. Looked up from germline, CDR1 is SQVTM and CDR2 is ANQGSEA. Trimming cost V 1 base and J 6 bases; bases outside gene matches: 2. The CDR3 spans 12 residues. This sequence joins TRBV29-1 and TRBJ1-2, with 7 positions matching TRBD1. The clonotype originates from a human donor in a cohort sampled during active COVID-19. Sequencing input: peripheral blood. The CDR3 DNA is TGCAGCGTTGAAGGGCAGGGGGATGGCTACACCTTC. Translating gives CSVEGQGDGYTF.